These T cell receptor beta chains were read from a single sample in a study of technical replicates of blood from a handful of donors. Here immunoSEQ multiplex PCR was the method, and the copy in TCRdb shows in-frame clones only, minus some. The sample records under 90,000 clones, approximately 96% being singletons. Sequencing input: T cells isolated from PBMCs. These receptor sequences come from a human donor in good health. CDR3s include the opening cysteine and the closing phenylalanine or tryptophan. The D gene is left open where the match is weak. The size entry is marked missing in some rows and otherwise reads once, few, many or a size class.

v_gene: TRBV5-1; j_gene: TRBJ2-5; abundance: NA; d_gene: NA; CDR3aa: CASSLGRTGETQYF; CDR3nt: TGCGCCAGCAGCTTGGGCCGAACGGGGGAGACCCAGTACTTC
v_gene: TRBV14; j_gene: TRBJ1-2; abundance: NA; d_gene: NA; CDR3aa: CASGDNPYGYTF; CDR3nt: TGTGCCAGCGGGGACAACCCCTATGGCTACACCTTC
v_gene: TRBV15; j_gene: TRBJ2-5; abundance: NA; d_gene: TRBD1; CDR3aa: CATSSLRDRGQETQYF; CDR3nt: TGTGCCACCAGCAGCCTGAGGGACAGGGGGCAAGAGACCCAGTACTTC
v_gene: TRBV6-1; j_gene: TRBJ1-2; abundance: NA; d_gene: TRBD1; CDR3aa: CASVTGGDYGYTF; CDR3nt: TGTGCCAGCGTAACAGGGGGAGACTATGGCTACACCTTC
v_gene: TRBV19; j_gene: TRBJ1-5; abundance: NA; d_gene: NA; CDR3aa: CASSIGQGHQPQHF; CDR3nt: TGTGCCAGTAGTATAGGGCAGGGGCATCAGCCCCAGCATTTT
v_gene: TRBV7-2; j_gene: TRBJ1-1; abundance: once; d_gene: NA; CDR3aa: CASSLAGQGSTEAFF; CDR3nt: TGTGCCAGCAGCTTAGCGGGTCAGGGGAGCACTGAAGCTTTCTTT
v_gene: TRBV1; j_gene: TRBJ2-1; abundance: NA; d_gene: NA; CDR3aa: CTSSQDWDLTGVCNEQFF; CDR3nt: TGCACCAGCAGCCAAGATTGGGACTTAACGGGAGTCTGCAATGAGCAGTTCTTC
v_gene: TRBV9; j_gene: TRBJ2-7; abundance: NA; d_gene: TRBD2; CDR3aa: CASSVEGLGANEQYF; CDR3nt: TGTGCCAGCAGCGTAGAGGGACTAGGCGCAAACGAGCAGTACTTC
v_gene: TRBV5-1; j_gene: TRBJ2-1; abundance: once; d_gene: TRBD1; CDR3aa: CASSLGMDGTGVINEQFF; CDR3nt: TGCGCCAGCAGCTTAGGGATGGATGGGACAGGGGTAATCAATGAGCAGTTCTTC
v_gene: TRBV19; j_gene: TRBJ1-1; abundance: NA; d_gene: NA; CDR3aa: CASSMGQNTEAFF; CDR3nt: TGTGCCAGTAGTATGGGACAGAACACTGAAGCTTTCTTT
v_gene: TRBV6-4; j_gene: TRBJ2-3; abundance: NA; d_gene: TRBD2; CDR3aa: CASSVLAGGPTDTQYF; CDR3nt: TGTGCCAGCAGTGTCCTAGCGGGGGGCCCCACAGATACGCAGTATTTT
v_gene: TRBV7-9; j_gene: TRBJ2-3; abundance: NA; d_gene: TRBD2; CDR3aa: CASSNLGRGGSTDTQYF; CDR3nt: TGTGCCAGCAGCAACCTCGGTCGGGGAGGGAGCACAGATACGCAGTATTTT
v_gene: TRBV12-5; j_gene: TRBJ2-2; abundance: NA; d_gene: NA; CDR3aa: CASGLAAGELFF; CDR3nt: TGTGCTAGTGGTTTAGCGGCCGGGGAGCTGTTTTTT
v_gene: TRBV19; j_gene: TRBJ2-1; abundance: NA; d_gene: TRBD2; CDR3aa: CASSGLAGHNEQFF; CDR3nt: TGTGCCAGTAGCGGACTAGCGGGACACAATGAGCAGTTCTTC
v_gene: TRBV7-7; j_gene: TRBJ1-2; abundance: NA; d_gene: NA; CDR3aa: CATQGVPFYGYTF; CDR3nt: TGTGCCACCCAAGGGGTTCCCTTTTATGGCTACACCTTC
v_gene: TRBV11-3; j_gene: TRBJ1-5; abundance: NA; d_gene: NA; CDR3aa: CASSLRLRDSNQPQHF; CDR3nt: TGTGCCAGCAGCTTAAGGTTGAGGGATAGCAATCAGCCCCAGCATTTT
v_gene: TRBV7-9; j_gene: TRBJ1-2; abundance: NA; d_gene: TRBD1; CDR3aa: CASSLYRGGYTF; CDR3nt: TGTGCCAGCAGCTTATACAGGGGTGGCTACACCTTC
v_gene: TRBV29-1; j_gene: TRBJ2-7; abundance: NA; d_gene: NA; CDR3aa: CSVVKVGSSYEQYF; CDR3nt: TGCAGCGTTGTAAAGGTTGGGAGCTCCTACGAGCAGTACTTC
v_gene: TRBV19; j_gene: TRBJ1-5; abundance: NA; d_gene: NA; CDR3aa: CASSIAGYSNQPQHF; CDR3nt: TGTGCCAGTAGTATTGCAGGGTATAGCAATCAGCCCCAGCATTTT
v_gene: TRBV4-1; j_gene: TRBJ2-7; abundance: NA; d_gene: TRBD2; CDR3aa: CASSQEGGTGRSSYEQYF; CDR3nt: TGCGCCAGCAGCCAAGAGGGGGGGACTGGGAGAAGCTCCTACGAGCAGTACTTC
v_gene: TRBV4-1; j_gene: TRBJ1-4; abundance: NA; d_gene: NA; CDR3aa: CASSQVPATNEKLFF; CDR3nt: TGCGCCAGCAGCCAAGTTCCAGCAACTAATGAAAAACTGTTTTTT
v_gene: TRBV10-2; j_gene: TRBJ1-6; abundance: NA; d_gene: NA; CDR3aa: CASSGGYNSPLHF; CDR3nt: TGCGCCAGCAGTGGCGGCTATAATTCACCCCTCCACTTT
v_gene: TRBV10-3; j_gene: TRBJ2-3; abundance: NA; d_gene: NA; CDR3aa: CAISESSGTDTQYF; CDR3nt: TGTGCCATCAGTGAAAGTAGCGGAACAGATACGCAGTATTTT
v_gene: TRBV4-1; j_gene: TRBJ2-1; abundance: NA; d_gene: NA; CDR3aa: CASSQDGRGAGYNEQFF; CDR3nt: TGCGCCAGCAGCCAAGATGGACGGGGGGCGGGGTACAATGAGCAGTTCTTC
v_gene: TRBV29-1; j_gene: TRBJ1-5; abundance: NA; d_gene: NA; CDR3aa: CSVRGGAPDQPQHF; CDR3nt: TGCAGCGTCCGAGGGGGGGCCCCGGATCAGCCCCAGCATTTT
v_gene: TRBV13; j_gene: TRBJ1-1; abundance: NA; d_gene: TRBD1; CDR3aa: CASSQGQGRTEAFF; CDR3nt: TGTGCCAGCAGCCAAGGACAGGGAAGAACTGAAGCTTTCTTT
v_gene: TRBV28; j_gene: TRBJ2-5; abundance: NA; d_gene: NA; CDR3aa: CASSVGAETQYF; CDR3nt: TGTGCCAGCAGTGTTGGAGCGGAGACCCAGTACTTC
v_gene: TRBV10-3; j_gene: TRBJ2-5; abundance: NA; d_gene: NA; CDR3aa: CAISRGGRVAGETQYF; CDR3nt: TGTGCCATCAGTAGGGGGGGGAGAGTAGCGGGAGAGACCCAGTACTTC
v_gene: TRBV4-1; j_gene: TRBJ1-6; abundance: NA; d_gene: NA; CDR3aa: CASSQVGREGRGSSPLHF; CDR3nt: TGCGCCAGCAGCCAAGTCGGGCGGGAAGGGCGTGGGAGTTCACCCCTCCACTTT
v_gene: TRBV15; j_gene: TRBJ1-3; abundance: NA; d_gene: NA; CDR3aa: CATSRDGGGRNTIYF; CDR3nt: TGTGCCACCAGCAGAGATGGGGGGGGTCGAAACACCATATATTTT
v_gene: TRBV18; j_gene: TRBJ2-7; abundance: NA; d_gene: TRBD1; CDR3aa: CASSPLAQGIYEQYF; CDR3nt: TGTGCCAGCTCACCCCTTGCACAGGGGATCTACGAGCAGTACTTC
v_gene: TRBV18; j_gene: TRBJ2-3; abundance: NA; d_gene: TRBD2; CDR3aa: CASSPPVAGTDTQYF; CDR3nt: TGTGCCAGCTCACCACCGGTAGCGGGAACAGATACGCAGTATTTT
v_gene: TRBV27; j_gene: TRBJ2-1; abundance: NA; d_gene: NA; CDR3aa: CASKQPYNEQFF; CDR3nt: TGTGCCAGCAAACAGCCCTACAATGAGCAGTTCTTC
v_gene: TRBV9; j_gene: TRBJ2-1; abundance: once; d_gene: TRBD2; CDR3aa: CASSVATKREGLYEQFF; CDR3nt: TGTGCCAGCAGCGTAGCTACCAAGCGGGAGGGCCTGTATGAGCAGTTCTTC
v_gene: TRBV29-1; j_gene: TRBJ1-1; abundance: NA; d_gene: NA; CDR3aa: CSVVFGNTEAFF; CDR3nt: TGCAGCGTTGTCTTCGGGAACACTGAAGCTTTCTTT
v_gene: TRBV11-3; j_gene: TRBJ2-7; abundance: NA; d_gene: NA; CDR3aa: CASSPQEQYEQYF; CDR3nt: TGTGCCAGCAGCCCCCAAGAGCAATACGAGCAGTACTTC
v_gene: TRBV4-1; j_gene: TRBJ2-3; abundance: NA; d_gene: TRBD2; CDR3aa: CASSPPPGLAGPGATDTQYF; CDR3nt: TGCGCCAGCAGCCCGCCACCGGGACTAGCGGGACCGGGGGCCACAGATACGCAGTATTTT
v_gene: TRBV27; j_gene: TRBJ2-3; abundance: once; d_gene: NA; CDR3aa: CASSLTPRGASTDTQYF; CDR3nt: TGTGCCAGCAGTTTAACACCCAGGGGGGCTAGCACAGATACGCAGTATTTT
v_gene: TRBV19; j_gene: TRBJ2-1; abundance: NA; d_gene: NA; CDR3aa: CASTAPGEVNEQFF; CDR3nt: TGTGCCAGTACCGCGCCGGGAGAGGTCAATGAGCAGTTCTTC
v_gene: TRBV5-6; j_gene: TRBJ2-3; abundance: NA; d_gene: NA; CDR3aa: CASSFFQQGDTQYF; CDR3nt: TGTGCCAGCAGTTTCTTTCAACAGGGAGATACGCAGTATTTT
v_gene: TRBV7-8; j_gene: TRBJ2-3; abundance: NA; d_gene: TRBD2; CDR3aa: CASSLAREVQGGGTDTQYF; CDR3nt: TGTGCCAGCAGCTTAGCACGAGAAGTTCAGGGAGGGGGCACAGATACGCAGTATTTT
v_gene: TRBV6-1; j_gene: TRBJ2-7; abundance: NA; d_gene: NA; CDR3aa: CASSDTEYGFYEQYF; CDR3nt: TGTGCCAGCAGTGATACCGAGTACGGGTTCTACGAGCAGTACTTC
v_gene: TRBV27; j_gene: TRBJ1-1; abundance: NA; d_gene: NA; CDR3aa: CASSLAHIKMNTEAFF; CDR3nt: TGTGCCAGCAGTTTAGCCCACATAAAGATGAACACTGAAGCTTTCTTT
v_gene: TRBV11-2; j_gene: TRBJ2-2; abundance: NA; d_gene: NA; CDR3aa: CASSFHTGTTNTGELFF; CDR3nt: TGTGCCAGCAGCTTCCACACCGGGACAACGAACACCGGGGAGCTGTTTTTT